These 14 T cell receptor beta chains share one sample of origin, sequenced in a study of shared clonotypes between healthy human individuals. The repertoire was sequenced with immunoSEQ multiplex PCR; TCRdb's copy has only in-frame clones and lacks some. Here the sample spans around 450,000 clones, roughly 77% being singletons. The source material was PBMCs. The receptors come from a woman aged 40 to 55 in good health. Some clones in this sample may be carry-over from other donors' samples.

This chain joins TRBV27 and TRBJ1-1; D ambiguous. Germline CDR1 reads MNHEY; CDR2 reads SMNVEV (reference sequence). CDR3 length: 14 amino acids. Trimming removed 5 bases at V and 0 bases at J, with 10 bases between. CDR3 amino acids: CASSVGRVNTEAFF. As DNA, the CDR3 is TGTGCCAGCAGTGTCGGAAGGGTGAACACTGAAGCTTTCTTT.

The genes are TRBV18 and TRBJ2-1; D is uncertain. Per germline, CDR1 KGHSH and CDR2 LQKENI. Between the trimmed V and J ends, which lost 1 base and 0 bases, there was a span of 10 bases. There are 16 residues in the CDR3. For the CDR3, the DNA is TGTGCCAGCTCACCACGAATGGTCACCTCCTACAATGAGCAGTTCTTC. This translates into CASSPRMVTSYNEQFF.

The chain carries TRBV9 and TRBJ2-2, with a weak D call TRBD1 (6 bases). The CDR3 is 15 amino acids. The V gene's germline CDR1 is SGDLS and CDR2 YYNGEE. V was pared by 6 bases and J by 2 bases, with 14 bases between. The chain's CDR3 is CASTLGARNTGELFF. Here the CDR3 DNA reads TGTGCCAGCACCCTGGGGGCTAGAAACACCGGGGAGCTGTTTTTT.

Written as DNA, the CDR3 is TGTGCCAGCAGTTTAAAGACCATCGCTGCCTACGAGCAGTACTTC. Protein product: CASSLKTIAAYEQYF. The rearrangement joins TRBV28 to TRBJ2-7; D is undetermined. V was trimmed by 2 bases and J by 2 bases, leaving 13 bases between them. Per the germline V gene, CDR1 is MDHEN and CDR2 is SYDVKM. This CDR3 spans 15 amino acids.

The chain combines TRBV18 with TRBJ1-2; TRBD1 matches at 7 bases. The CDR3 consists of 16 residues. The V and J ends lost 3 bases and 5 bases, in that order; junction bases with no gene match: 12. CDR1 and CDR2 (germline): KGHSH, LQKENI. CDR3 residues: CASSPTERTGSYGYTF. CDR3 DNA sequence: TGTGCCAGCTCACCGACAGAACGGACAGGTTCTTATGGCTACACCTTC.

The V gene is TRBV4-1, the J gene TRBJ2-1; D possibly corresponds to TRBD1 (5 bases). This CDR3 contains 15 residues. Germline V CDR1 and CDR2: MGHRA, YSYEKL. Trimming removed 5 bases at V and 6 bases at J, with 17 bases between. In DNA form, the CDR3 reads TGCGCCAGCAGCAATCTAAGGGGTTTAGGCAATGAGCAGTTCTTC. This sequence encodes CASSNLRGLGNEQFF.

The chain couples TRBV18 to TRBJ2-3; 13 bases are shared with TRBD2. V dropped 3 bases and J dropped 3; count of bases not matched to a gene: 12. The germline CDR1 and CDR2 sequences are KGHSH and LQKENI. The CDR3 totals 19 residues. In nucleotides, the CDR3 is TGTGCCAGCTCACCGCGACTAGCGGGAGGCCCAGGTCAAACAGATACGCAGTATTTT. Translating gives CASSPRLAGGPGQTDTQYF.

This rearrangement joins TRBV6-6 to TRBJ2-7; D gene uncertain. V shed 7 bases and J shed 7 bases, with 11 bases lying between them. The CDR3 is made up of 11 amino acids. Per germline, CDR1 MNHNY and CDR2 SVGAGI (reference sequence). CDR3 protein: CASTTGKEQYF. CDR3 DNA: TGTGCCAGCACCACCGGAAAGGAGCAGTACTTC.

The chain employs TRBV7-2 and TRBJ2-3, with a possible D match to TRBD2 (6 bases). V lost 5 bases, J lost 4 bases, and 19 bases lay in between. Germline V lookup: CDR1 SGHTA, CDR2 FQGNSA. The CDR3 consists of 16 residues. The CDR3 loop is CASSLRRRVEADTQYF. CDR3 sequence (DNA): TGTGCCAGCAGCCTCCGGAGGAGGGTGGAGGCAGATACGCAGTATTTT.

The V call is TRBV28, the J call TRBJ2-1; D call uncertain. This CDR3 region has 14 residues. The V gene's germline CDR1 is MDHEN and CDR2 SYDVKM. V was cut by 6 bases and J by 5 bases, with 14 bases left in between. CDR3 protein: CASSIRQKDNEQFF. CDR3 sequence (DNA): TGTGCCAGCAGCATCAGGCAGAAAGACAATGAGCAGTTCTTC.

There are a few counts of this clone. The DNA of the CDR3 is TGTGCCAGCAGCTTTGGACAGGGGACCCGCGTAGAGCAGTACTTC. This encodes CASSFGQGTRVEQYF. V gene TRBV11-2 combines with J gene TRBJ2-7; 9 nucleotides match TRBD1. There are 15 residues in the CDR3. The germline gives CDR1 SGHAT, CDR2 FQNNGV. The junction had 10 bases not matched to a gene; V was cut back by 3 bases and J by 7 bases.

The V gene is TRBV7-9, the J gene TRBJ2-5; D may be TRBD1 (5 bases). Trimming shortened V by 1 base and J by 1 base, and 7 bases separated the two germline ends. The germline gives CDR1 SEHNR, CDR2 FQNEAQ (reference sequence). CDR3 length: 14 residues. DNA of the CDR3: TGTGCCAGCAGCTTAGACAGGTTCCAAGAGACCCAGTACTTC. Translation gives CASSLDRFQETQYF.

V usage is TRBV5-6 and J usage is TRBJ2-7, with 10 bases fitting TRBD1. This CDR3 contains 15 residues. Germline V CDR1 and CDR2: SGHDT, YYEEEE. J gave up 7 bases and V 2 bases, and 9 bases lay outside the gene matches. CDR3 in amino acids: CASSFLRQGAKEQYF. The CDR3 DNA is TGTGCCAGCAGCTTCTTGAGACAGGGGGCGAAAGAGCAGTACTTC.

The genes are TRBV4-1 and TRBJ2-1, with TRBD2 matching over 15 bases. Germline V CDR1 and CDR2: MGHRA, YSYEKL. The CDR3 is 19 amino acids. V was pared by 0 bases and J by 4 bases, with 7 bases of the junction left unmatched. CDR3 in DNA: TGCGCCAGCAGCCAAGACGGAGGACTAGCGGGAGGGACATACAATGAGCAGTTCTTC. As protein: CASSQDGGLAGGTYNEQFF.